This T cell receptor beta chain was identified during a study of cytomegalovirus exposure and HLA in healthy donors. Points from the study as a whole: Later analysis associated a missense DCLRE1C variant with TCR beta V- and J-gene trimming.

The PCR ran on 60 Vbeta and 13 Jbeta primers. TCRdb keeps only in-frame clones here, not all; method: immunoSEQ multiplex PCR. Of approximately 76,000 clones in the sample, roughly 73% were seen once. The donors, nominally healthy at sampling, likely had unrecorded immune exposures. The CDR3 covers 10 residues. A note on this clone: Its antigen is as yet unknown.

Source material: PBMCs. This TCR was sampled from a woman aged 40 to 55 in good health and CMV-seropositive. J is TRBJ2-7 and V is TRBV21-1; TRBD1 reflects the table's D call only, with no check against the DNA. TRBV21-1 is termed a pseudogene. CDR3 in DNA: TGTGCCAGCAGGACAGGGTTGGAGTACTTC. It codes for CASRTGLEYF.